This entry features one T cell receptor beta chain sequence. Which antigen it targets is not known. Qualities for individual bases were not recorded, and no much larger clone is one base off. V ends up 3 bases short and J 7 bases short, with an unmatched junction base count of 6. The CDR3 holds 15 amino acids from the cysteine to the phenylalanine. Kept here is only the CDR3 DNA, which spans 45 bases and is read in frame from base 1. CDR1 and CDR2, per the germline V gene (reference sequence), are LNHDA and SQIVND. Library preparation was by the immunoSEQ multiplex PCR assay. DNA from the CD4+ T cells that had been cultured and isolated underwent TCR beta CDR3 sequencing. In the paper's pipeline: Non-productive TCR sequences were removed, reads were trimmed to the CDR3 region, and CDR3s of at least 7 amino acids were retained. The MANAFEST web app was used to identify antigen-specific clonotypes by comparing expansion in peptide wells with expansion in reference cultures. For clones to be considered positive, expansion at FDR<0.05 versus reference and all other wells, an odds ratio above 5, and a frequency above 0.1% in two replicate wells were required. Cross-reactive clonotypes were defined as significantly expanded in SARS-CoV-2 spike wells and in at least one common cold coronavirus spike condition. CDR3 similarity was assessed by Levenshtein distance with the stringdist R package, and unrooted trees were built with ape in R 3.6.1. This immuneACCESS table, as held by TCRdb, lists in-frame sequences with V and J called but not all clones. Of the missing ones, under half trace to an unresolved V gene in checked studies; the others have no known cause. That table supplies the V and J calls and clone size; D and trimming were determined from the DNA. This sample is represented by some 30,000 clones; roughly 63% of them were singletons. About 8.1% of the sample belongs to the ten largest clones.

This record belongs to a study of vaccination effects on CD4 cells after COVID-19 (dated by TCRdb to 2021 to 2024). For the study in its entirety: Across the study, the median time from the second dose to post-vaccine sampling was 72 days (range 14 to 241). The study compared SARS-CoV-2 spike-specific CD4+ TCR repertoires before and after mRNA vaccination in COVID-19 convalescent patients and infection-naive vaccine recipients. A total of 10 COVID-19 convalescent patients and a handful of SARS-CoV-2-naive healthy vaccine recipients were included in the full study. In the study, cultures from other donors were sequenced using the Oncomine TCR Beta short-read assay on an Illumina iSeq 100. Study-wide conclusions, independent of this receptor: At late post-vaccination timepoints, both infection-induced and vaccine-induced clones showed marked clonal contraction, consistent with waning T cell responses. In healthy vaccine recipients, vaccine-induced clones were almost all SARS-CoV-2 mono-reactive, with only 1 of 255 cross-reactive with common cold coronaviruses. The study was limited by a small number of convalescent patients, and early post-infection timepoints were lacking.

To identify antigen-specific CD4+ T cell clonotypes by their expansion, the ViraFEST assay first stimulated PBMC with viral peptide pools and then applied TCR sequencing. After more than 9 days of culture, CD4+ T cells were isolated with the EasySep CD4+ T cell isolation kit. Each participant got two doses of an mRNA SARS-CoV-2 vaccine, either BNT162b2 or mRNA-1273. The absence of prior SARS-CoV-2 infection in healthy vaccine recipients was confirmed by negative nucleocapsid antibodies before and after vaccination. Two million PBMC per well were cultured with approximately 10 ug/ml peptides in IMDM containing about 5% human AB serum, approximately 10 IU/ml IL-2 and gentamicin. On days 3 and 7, half of the culture medium was replaced with fresh IL-2-containing medium. Unless otherwise noted, each peptide stimulation condition was cultured in triplicate wells. Using Ficoll-Paque Plus gradient centrifugation, PBMC were separated from whole blood and then either used fresh or cryopreserved at -140C. The overlapping peptide pools covered the spike proteins of SARS-CoV-2 and of the common cold coronaviruses HCoV-NL63, HCoV-OC43 and HCoV-229E. Genomic DNA was extracted from cultured CD4+ T cells with the QIAamp micro DNA kit.

The material was CD4+ T cells from PBMCs cultured with SARS-CoV-2 spike peptides, obtained after COVID-19 vaccination. In the paper's terms, the cell subset or site label means: SARS-CoV-2 spike overlapping peptide pool stimulation. This sequence was found in a human donor who received a COVID-19 vaccine. The V gene is TRBV19 and the J gene is TRBJ2-1; 10 bases in the junction line up with TRBD1. The CDR3 in this case is CASSIRDRGTNEQFF. The sequence in DNA is TGTGCCAGTAGTATCCGGGACAGGGGAACGAATGAGCAGTTCTTC.